The T cell receptor beta chain described here comes from a study of human T cells and chemical hapten exposure. The CDR3 length is 15 residues. V shed 4 bases and J shed 1 base, with 15 bases lying between them. CDR1 is SQVTM and CDR2 is ANQGSEA in the germline V gene. Time point noted: patch test 1, 2 weeks after DPC sensitization. Treatment here: therapeutic diphenylcyclopropenone sensitization with weekly scalp DPC. Individual cDNA molecules had unique molecular identifiers attached to them by the library. MiXCR, applied by TCRdb to the RACE reads, yields one record per CDR3 protein. The table records 380,000 or so distinct CDR3 sequences, 4.8% of them present only once. This clonotype was counted many times.

The V call is TRBV29-1, the J call TRBJ2-3, with D possibly matching TRBD2 (6 bases). The sequencing here drew on whole blood, taken in connection with sensitization to the hapten diphenylcyclopropenone (DPC). The sequence derives from a woman aged 50 to 60 with alopecia areata. Some clones in this sample may be carry-over from other donors' samples. In DNA form, the CDR3 reads TGCAGCGTTGGTCGACTAGATCTTGGCACAGATACGCAGTATTTT. The encoded protein is CSVGRLDLGTDTQYF.